These T cell receptor beta chains were read from a single sample in a study of T cell responses to AZD1222 COVID-19 vaccine. The protocol was immunoSEQ multiplex PCR, while the TCRdb copy is restricted to in-frame clones and leaves out a portion. The sample lists 200,000 to 250,000 clones, about 92% occurring once. The sample was peripheral blood, taken on day 0 of MenACWY control vaccination. Receptors originate from an adult in good health. CDR3s include the opening cysteine and the closing phenylalanine or tryptophan. Clone size is not always given. Where it is, it says once, few, many or a class for expanded clones.

J,V,size,CDR3
TRBJ2-3,TRBV7-9,once,CASSPSGGADTQYF
TRBJ1-1,TRBV28,.,CASSFGHEAFF
TRBJ1-5,TRBV19,.,CASSIRDSNQPQHF
TRBJ2-5,TRBV3-1/TRBV3-2,few,CASSQDGTSGDFQETQYF
TRBJ2-1,TRBV5-4,.,CASSLPVGTYNEQFF
TRBJ2-1,TRBV7-9,.,CASSPPGGYYNEQFF
TRBJ2-5,TRBV6-2/TRBV6-3,.,CASSSETSGASETQYF
TRBJ2-7,TRBV30,.,CAWKVSDSRGEQYF
TRBJ2-7,TRBV11-2,.,CASSLGLAGTYEQYF
TRBJ1-5,TRBV19,.,CASAHGGNQPQHF
TRBJ2-7,TRBV6-6,.,CASSRGGAYEQYF
TRBJ1-5,TRBV30,.,CAWSVDLLGGNNQPQHF
TRBJ2-1,TRBV5-4,.,CASSLAGNNEQFF
TRBJ2-5,TRBV28,.,CASSFPGRETQYF
TRBJ1-2,TRBV19,.,CASSIRGQGVLYGYTF
TRBJ1-4,TRBV3-1/TRBV3-2,.,CASSPDRIGLFF
TRBJ1-6,TRBV24-1,.,CATSVGGAGAYNSPLHF
TRBJ1-3,TRBV30,.,CAWSPGSSGNTIYF
TRBJ2-1,TRBV4-2,.,CASSQERTSGDEQFF
TRBJ2-2,TRBV7-8,once,CASSLLPGQGAGELFF
TRBJ2-7,TRBV29-1,.,CSVRVIASEQYF
TRBJ1-2,TRBV19,.,CASSSNRRDGYTF
TRBJ1-2,TRBV3-1/TRBV3-2,once,CASRHADRARGGSYGYTF
TRBJ2-3,TRBV6-2/TRBV6-3,.,CASSYSGARGDTQYF
TRBJ1-1,TRBV7-2,.,CASSFSIGNTEAFF
TRBJ2-3,TRBV7-2,.,CASSLVFGGDTDTQYF
TRBJ1-5,TRBV6-5,.,CASSRQGAEPQHF
TRBJ1-6,TRBV27,.,CASSLSTTYNSPLHF
TRBJ2-3,TRBV2,.,CASSADLADTQYF
TRBJ1-2,TRBV9,.,CASSATTGLNYGYTF
TRBJ2-5,TRBV15,once,CATSRDRGEETQYF
TRBJ1-5,TRBV2,.,CASRELTVRGQPQHF
TRBJ2-1,TRBV7-2,once,CASSAGTAILGGEQFF
TRBJ2-7,TRBV15,.,CATSRVTGGGQKPYEQYF
TRBJ1-4,TRBV11-2,.,CASSLGDRKKLFF
TRBJ1-5,TRBV6-2/TRBV6-3,once,CASSGRDRGSNQPQHF
TRBJ2-3,TRBV13,once,CASSDKRQRDTQYF
TRBJ1-2,TRBV19,.,CASSIERGANYGYTF
TRBJ2-5,TRBV9,.,CASSGNSQETQYF
TRBJ2-5,TRBV3-1/TRBV3-2,once,CASGDRVAETQYF
TRBJ1-5,TRBV10-3,.,CAISEGAGSNQPQHF
TRBJ2-5,TRBV12-3/TRBV12-4,few,CASSRGRSETQYF
TRBJ2-1,TRBV7-6,.,CASSLDRDSANYNEQFF
TRBJ1-4,TRBV10-3,.,CATREGGASEKLFF
TRBJ1-3,TRBV15,.,CATSRDSSNTIYF
TRBJ1-5,TRBV6-1,.,CASSERTNQPQHF
TRBJ2-1,TRBV21-1,.,CASSTRGDSYNEQFF
TRBJ2-3,TRBV5-6,.,CASSLAQRTDTQYF